The 19 T cell receptor beta chains given below trace back to one sample, sequenced in a study of blood T cell repertoires in COVID-19. Generated by immunoSEQ multiplex PCR, the TCRdb table keeps only in-frame clones and is missing some. The data contain 210,000 or so clones, roughly 80% of them seen just once; the ten biggest clones take up under 11%. Material: peripheral blood. Receptors were obtained from a woman of 80 years or more with acute or convalescent COVID-19.

The J gene is TRBJ2-5, the V gene TRBV6-1, with 8 bases identical to TRBD1. The CDR3 is 16 residues long. Looked up from germline, CDR1 is MNHNS and CDR2 is SASEGT. With 4 bases clipped from V and 4 bases from J, the junction kept 11 bases outside the gene matches. CDR3 sequence (DNA): TGTGCCAGCAGTGCCATCGGACAGGGCTTTGCAGAGACCCAGTACTTC. Protein sequence: CASSAIGQGFAETQYF.

The gene calls are TRBV3-1 (or the pseudogene TRBV3-2) and TRBJ1-1, with TRBD1 matching over 7 bases. CDR1 is LGHDT and CDR2 is YNNKEL in the germline V gene (reference sequence). The CDR3 length is 15 residues. V shed 4 bases and J 1 base; nucleotides not matched to a gene: 6. The CDR3 loop reads CASSLLTGSNTEAFF. DNA of the CDR3: TGTGCCAGCAGCCTACTGACAGGGTCGAACACTGAAGCTTTCTTT.

This rearrangement joins TRBV19 to TRBJ2-3; TRBD2 aligns across 10 bases. This CDR3 has 16 residues. V was clipped by 1 base and J by 1 base; unmatched bases: 2. The germline CDR1 and CDR2 sequences are LNHDA and SQIVND (reference sequence). The CDR3 sequence is CASSIGLAGRTDTQYF. The CDR3 DNA is TGTGCCAGTAGTATAGGACTAGCGGGCCGCACAGATACGCAGTATTTT. Supplemented by reference TRBV19 and TRBJ2-3, the full variable domain reads DGGITQSPKYLFRKEGQNVTLSCEQNLNHDAMYWYRQDPGQGLRLIYYSQIVNDFQKGDIAEGYSVSREKKESFPLTVTSAQKNPTAFYLCASSIGLAGRTDTQYFGPGTRLTVL.

CDR3 protein: CASSQNPGQETQYF. The DNA of the CDR3 is TGTGCCAGCAGCCAAAATCCAGGGCAAGAGACCCAGTACTTC. The chain uses TRBV3-1 (or the pseudogene TRBV3-2) and TRBJ2-5, with D maybe TRBD1 (5 bases). CDR3 length: 14 residues. The V and J ends lost 2 bases and 2 bases respectively, with 9 bases between them. CDR1 and CDR2 from the germline V gene are LGHDT and YNNKEL (reference sequence).

The V and J genes are TRBV30 and TRBJ1-2, with 9 nucleotides matching TRBD1. CDR1 is GTSNPN, CDR2 SVGIG, per germline (reference sequence). The CDR3 has 14 amino acids. V lost 2 bases and J lost 4; bases outside the gene matches: 5. CDR3 DNA sequence: TGTGCCTGGAGTACACAGGGGGCAATCTATGGCTACACCTTC. Its protein product is CAWSTQGAIYGYTF.

The genes are TRBV29-1 and TRBJ1-2, with 9 bases aligning to TRBD1. There are 12 residues in the CDR3. The V and J ends lost 6 bases and 3 bases, in that order; junction bases with no gene match: 2. Germline V gene lookup returns CDR1 SQVTM and CDR2 ANQGSEA. CDR3 nucleotides: TGCAGCGTCGGGGACAGGGACTATGGCTACACCTTC. Its translation: CSVGDRDYGYTF.

This clone is a singleton in its sample. The gene calls are TRBV11-2 and TRBJ1-2; TRBD1 aligns across 8 bases. The length of the CDR3 is 14 residues. Germline CDR1 SGHAT, CDR2 FQNNGV. The V gene end was trimmed by 6 bases and the J gene end by 4 bases; junction bases not matched to a gene: 7. The CDR3 DNA sequence: TGTGCCAGCAGTCCGAGCGGACAGGGCTATGGCTACACCTTC. Protein sequence: CASSPSGQGYGYTF.

This rearrangement joins TRBV27 to TRBJ2-5; no definite D call. The CDR3 has 14 residues. The germline gives CDR1 MNHEY, CDR2 SMNVEV (reference sequence). V was cut by 6 bases and J by 0 bases, with 11 bases left in between. This chain's CDR3 is CASSLGADQETQYF. Written as DNA, the CDR3 is TGTGCCAGCAGCCTCGGCGCGGACCAAGAGACCCAGTACTTC.

The chain recombines TRBV6-4 with TRBJ2-3; D might be TRBD1 (5 bases). CDR1 and CDR2 (germline): MRHNA, SNTAGT. V lost 1 base and J lost 1, with 12 bases in between. This CDR3 comprises 16 residues. CDR3 nucleotide sequence: TGTGCCAGCAGTGACTGGAGCAGGGCTGGCACAGATACGCAGTATTTT. Translating gives CASSDWSRAGTDTQYF.

The CDR3 DNA reads TGTGCCAGCAGCTCGGGACTAGCGGGCACCTACGAGCAGTACTTC. This translates into CASSSGLAGTYEQYF. The genes are TRBV7-2 and TRBJ2-7; 12 bases line up with TRBD2. Per the germline V gene, CDR1 is SGHTA and CDR2 is FQGNSA. There are 15 residues in the CDR3. V lost 4 bases, J lost 2 bases, and 3 bases stayed unmatched.

The J gene is TRBJ2-3, the V gene TRBV29-1; 7 bases are a match to TRBD1. V gave up 7 bases and J gave up 0 bases; unmatched junction bases: 7. The CDR3 is 14 residues long. The germline gives CDR1 SQVTM, CDR2 ANQGSEA. Here the CDR3 reads CSATQGRSTDTQYF. CDR3 sequence (DNA): TGCAGCGCTACACAGGGGAGAAGCACAGATACGCAGTATTTT.

The chain carries TRBV5-8 and TRBJ2-3; tentatively, D is TRBD2 (5 bases). V was clipped by 4 bases and J by 3 bases, with 12 bases between them. Germline V gene data show CDR1 as SGHTS and CDR2 as YDEGEE. This CDR3 has 14 amino acids. The CDR3 DNA reads as TGTGCCAGCAGCGTTTTGGGCGGGACAGATACGCAGTATTTT. This encodes CASSVLGGTDTQYF.

J is TRBJ2-2 and V is TRBV19; D might be TRBD2 (6 bases). This CDR3 has 15 residues. Germline V lookup: CDR1 LNHDA, CDR2 SQIVND (reference sequence). V was trimmed by 8 bases and J by 4 bases, leaving 17 bases between them. CDR3 region: CASHLGGVGTGELFF. The CDR3 DNA is TGTGCCAGTCACCTGGGGGGAGTCGGCACCGGGGAGCTGTTTTTT.

This clone was counted a single time. The J gene is TRBJ1-1, the V gene TRBV27, with 8 bases that match TRBD1. There are 16 residues in the CDR3. The germline gives CDR1 MNHEY, CDR2 SMNVEV (reference sequence). The ends lost 2 bases at V and 10 bases at J; junction bases unmatched: 15. Here the CDR3 DNA reads TGTGCCAGCAGTTTAACCCCCCCTCAGGGGGCCACTCTAGCTTTCTTT. It codes for CASSLTPPQGATLAFF.

A note on this clone: The junction differs from germline at one of its ends, possibly a read error. V usage is TRBV9 and J usage is TRBJ2-1; TRBD2 matches 12 bases. This CDR3 is built from 12 residues. The germline V gene encodes CDR1 SGDLS and CDR2 YYNGEE. The CDR3 is CDTSGRTLEQFF. In nucleotides, the CDR3 is TGCGACACTAGCGGGAGGACACTCGAGCAGTTCTTC.

This rearrangement joins TRBV20-1 to TRBJ2-1, with a possible D match to TRBD2 (5 bases). The CDR3 is made up of 12 amino acids. Trimming pared 3 bases from V and 5 bases from J, leaving 8 bases between. Germline lookup yields CDR1 DFQATT and CDR2 SNEGSKA (reference sequence). The CDR3 coding sequence is TGCAGTGCTAGTCGGGGAGACAATGAGCAGTTCTTC. Translated: CSASRGDNEQFF.

V is TRBV5-1 and J is TRBJ2-5; the match to TRBD1 covers 10 bases. CDR3 length equals 16 residues. Germline V CDR1 and CDR2: SGHRS, YFSETQ. V shed 0 bases, J shed 5 bases, and the junction held 7 bases outside the gene matches. DNA of the CDR3: TGCGCCAGCAGCTTGGGGTCTACGGGACAGGGGGAGACCCAGTACTTC. It translates to CASSLGSTGQGETQYF.

The chain is built from TRBV9 and TRBJ2-3, with TRBD2 identical over 7 bases. V shed 0 bases and J 1 base; nucleotides not matched to a gene: 5. CDR3 length equals 16 residues. Germline CDR1 and CDR2: SGDLS and YYNGEE. CDR3 in DNA: TGTGCCAGCAGCGTAGGTTCTAGCGGCCGCACAGATACGCAGTATTTT. Translated, it gives CASSVGSSGRTDTQYF.

The chain recombines TRBV5-1 with TRBJ2-7; TRBD1 matches at 9 bases. CDR3 length: 14 amino acids. J was trimmed by 5 bases and V by 5 bases; bases with no gene match: 8. Germline lookup yields CDR1 SGHRS and CDR2 YFSETQ. The CDR3 protein is CASRVQGAADEQYF. The CDR3 DNA sequence: TGCGCCAGCAGAGTACAGGGGGCAGCGGACGAGCAGTACTTC.